These 31 T cell receptor beta chains were all obtained from the same sample, sequenced in a study of multiple sclerosis patients with progressive multifocal leukoencephalopathy (dated by TCRdb to 2018 to 2020). Libraries came from the immunoSEQ multiplex PCR assay. TCRdb re-hosts the immuneACCESS table, in-frame sequences only. Its copies lack some clones; in the studies checked, an unresolved V gene accounts for under half of them, and the cause for the rest is not known. The sample data list 31,000 or so clones, and roughly 86% of these were observed just once. The ten largest account for about 5.7% of the sample. Per the publication, the time point label means: time of PML onset. Read against the paper, the sample's treatment or condition label means: on natalizumab therapy at sampling. Sequencing was performed on PBMCs, taken from a patient treated with natalizumab. The receptors were sampled from a woman in her thirties or forties with progressive multifocal leukoencephalopathy.

This chain connects TRBV6-5 to TRBJ2-7, with D possibly matching TRBD1 (6 bases). The germline gives CDR1 MNHEY, CDR2 SVGAGI. Trimming shortened V by 6 bases and J by 2 bases, and 11 bases separated the two germline ends. This CDR3 is built from 13 residues. CDR3 residues: CASSYREAYEQYF. CDR3 DNA sequence: TGTGCCAGCAGCTACAGGGAAGCCTACGAGCAGTACTTC.

V and J are TRBV19 and TRBJ1-1, with 10 positions matching TRBD1. J gave up 4 bases and V 5 bases, and 4 bases lay outside the gene matches. This CDR3 contains 14 residues. Germline assignment: CDR1 LNHDA and CDR2 SQIVND (reference sequence). CDR3 loop: CASSVGQGITEAFF. CDR3 bases: TGTGCCAGTAGTGTGGGACAGGGGATCACTGAAGCTTTCTTT.

The chain has TRBV5-1 and TRBJ1-1; TRBD1 matches 8 bases. With 4 bases clipped from V and 0 bases from J, the junction kept 5 bases outside the gene matches. The CDR3 loop spans 15 amino acids. CDR1 and CDR2 (germline): SGHRS, YFSETQ. Here the CDR3 DNA reads TGCGCCAGCAGCCCTCGGACAGGGCTGAACACTGAAGCTTTCTTT. It is translated as CASSPRTGLNTEAFF. The full variable domain, rest sourced from reference TRBV5-1 and TRBJ1-1, is KAGVTQTPRYLIKTRGQQVTLSCSPISGHRSVSWYQQTPGQGLQFLFEYFSETQRNKGNFPGRFSGRQFSNSRSEMNVSTLELGDSALYLCASSPRTGLNTEAFFGQGTRLTVV.

The chain couples TRBV7-2 to TRBJ2-6; D is unclear. CDR1 is SGHTA, CDR2 FQGNSA, per germline. Trimming took off 6 bases at V and 0 bases at J, with 12 bases between the two ends. There are 16 residues in the CDR3. This CDR3 is CASSYDSTSGANVLTF. DNA for the CDR3: TGTGCCAGCAGTTACGACTCGACCTCTGGGGCCAACGTCCTGACTTTC.

V usage is TRBV18 and J usage is TRBJ1-1; TRBD1 might be the D (5 bases). Germline CDR1 KGHSH, CDR2 LQKENI. Trimming took 3 bases from V and 1 from J, leaving 15 bases between them. CDR3 length: 16 residues. The CDR3 here is CASSPVGLQGNTEAFF. CDR3 in DNA: TGTGCCAGCTCACCGGTGGGGTTGCAGGGGAACACTGAAGCTTTCTTT.

The chain joins TRBV19 to TRBJ2-7, with 10 bases matching TRBD2. CDR3 length: 14 amino acids. The junction had 4 bases not matched to a gene; V was cut back by 6 bases and J by 2 bases. Germline V gene data show CDR1 as LNHDA and CDR2 as SQIVND (reference sequence). Here the CDR3 DNA reads TGTGCCAGTAGAAGCGGGGGGGCCACCTACGAGCAGTACTTC. It codes for CASRSGGATYEQYF. Using reference TRBV19 and TRBJ2-7 for the parts outside the CDR3, the full variable domain is DGGITQSPKYLFRKEGQNVTLSCEQNLNHDAMYWYRQDPGQGLRLIYYSQIVNDFQKGDIAEGYSVSREKKESFPLTVTSAQKNPTAFYLCASRSGGATYEQYFGPGTRLTVT.

In DNA form, the CDR3 reads TGTGTCCTCGGAGGGAAGGGTTTATGGAATTCACCCCTCCACTTT. Amino acid sequence: CVLGGKGLWNSPLHF. This chain uses TRBV10-3 with TRBJ1-6; D is unclear. The CDR3 runs 15 residues. The germline CDR1 and CDR2 sequences are ENHRY and SYGVKD.

J is TRBJ1-4 and V is TRBV5-1; D ambiguous. V lost 1 base to trimming and J lost 0 bases, with 10 bases between them. The CDR3 is 16 residues long. CDR1 SGHRS and CDR2 YFSETQ come from the germline V gene. CDR3 coding DNA: TGCGCCAGCAGCTTGAAGCCCAGCCCAACTAATGAAAAACTGTTTTTT. Its protein product is CASSLKPSPTNEKLFF.

V is TRBV9 and J is TRBJ2-4, with TRBD2 as a possible D gene (6 bases). CDR3 size: 15 residues. V was pared by 2 bases and J by 1 base, with 10 bases between. In germline, CDR1 is SGDLS, CDR2 YYNGEE. CDR3 sequence (DNA): TGTGCCAGCAGCGTGGGGGGAGGTGCCAAAAACATTCAGTACTTC. It encodes CASSVGGGAKNIQYF.

This clone was counted a single time. This sequence joins TRBV5-1 and TRBJ1-2; the match to TRBD1 covers 7 bases. Germline lookup yields CDR1 SGHRS and CDR2 YFSETQ. Trimming took 4 bases from V and 6 from J; bases not matched to a gene: 9. The CDR3 has 14 amino acids. CDR3 protein: CASSPDRKTNGYTF. The CDR3 nucleotides read TGCGCCAGCAGCCCGGACAGGAAGACAAATGGCTACACCTTC.

Only a few counts were recorded for this clone. The gene calls are TRBV2 and TRBJ2-1; 12 bases line up with TRBD2. The trim removed 6 bases at V and 7 bases at J, leaving 7 bases unmatched. This CDR3 contains 15 residues. Germline CDR1 SNHLY, CDR2 FYNNEI. CDR3 amino acids: CASRALAGGPNEQFF. In DNA form, the CDR3 reads TGTGCCAGCAGAGCCCTAGCGGGGGGGCCGAATGAGCAGTTCTTC.

V is TRBV7-9 and J is TRBJ2-1; 11 bases are shared with TRBD2. J gave up 4 bases and V 5 bases, and 7 bases lay outside the gene matches. Germline V gene sequence: CDR1 SEHNR, CDR2 FQNEAQ (reference sequence). There are 16 residues in the CDR3. CDR3 DNA: TGTGCCAGCAGCCCGACCCGACTAGCGGGGTACAATGAGCAGTTCTTC. Protein product: CASSPTRLAGYNEQFF.

V gene TRBV7-8 combines with J gene TRBJ1-1; no definite D call. From germline, CDR1 is SGHVS and CDR2 FQNEAQ. CDR3 length: 12 residues. V was cut by 5 bases and J by 5 bases, with 9 bases left in between. The CDR3 nucleotides read TGTGCCAGCAGCCAAGAGCGAACTGAAGCTTTCTTT. Its translation is CASSQERTEAFF. Drawing the rest from reference TRBV7-8 and TRBJ1-1, the complete variable domain is GAGVSQSPRYKVAKRGQDVALRCDPISGHVSLFWYQQALGQGPEFLTYFQNEAQLDKSGLPSDRFFAERPEGSVSTLKIQRTQQEDSAVYLCASSQERTEAFFGQGTRLTVV.

This chain uses TRBV4-1 with TRBJ1-1; D remains ambiguous. The V and J ends lost 0 bases and 3 bases respectively, with 8 bases between them. This CDR3 has 14 residues. CDR1 is MGHRA, CDR2 YSYEKL, per germline. The CDR3 DNA sequence: TGCGCCAGCAGCCAAGAGGAGGGCTACACTGAAGCTTTCTTT. Protein: CASSQEEGYTEAFF.

V is TRBV28 and J is TRBJ1-1, with D maybe TRBD1 (6 bases). This CDR3 spans 15 amino acids. Germline CDR1 and CDR2: MDHEN and SYDVKM. V was shortened by 4 bases and J by 0 bases, with 12 bases between the two germline ends. CDR3 coding DNA: TGTGCCAGCAGTTCCGGACAGCTTATGAACACTGAAGCTTTCTTT. Translated: CASSSGQLMNTEAFF. Supplemented by reference TRBV28 and TRBJ1-1, the full variable domain reads DVKVTQSSRYLVKRTGEKVFLECVQDMDHENMFWYRQDPGLGLRLIYFSYDVKMKEKGDIPEGYSVSREKKERFSLILESASTNQTSMYLCASSSGQLMNTEAFFGQGTRLTVV.

The chain couples TRBV2 to TRBJ2-7; TRBD1 matches 11 bases. The trim removed 4 bases at V and 7 bases at J, leaving 6 bases unmatched. This CDR3 has 14 residues. Germline V CDR1 and CDR2: SNHLY, FYNNEI. As DNA, the CDR3 is TGTGCCAGCAGTGTGGGACAGGGGGTAAGGGAGCAGTACTTC. This gives the protein CASSVGQGVREQYF.

The rearrangement joins TRBV11-3 to TRBJ2-3, with TRBD2 matching 13 bases. CDR1 is SGHNT, CDR2 YENEEA, per germline. Trimming took 5 bases from V and 4 from J; bases not matched to a gene: 9. This CDR3 spans 17 amino acids. CDR3 nucleotides: TGTGCCAGCAGCCCCTGGACTAGCGGGAGTTCGGCAGATACGCAGTATTTT. This codes for CASSPWTSGSSADTQYF.

The chain recombines TRBV5-5 with TRBJ2-1; D call uncertain. V lost 0 bases and J lost 6, with 4 bases in between. The CDR3 runs to 12 residues. The germline V gene encodes CDR1 SGHKS and CDR2 YYEKEE (reference sequence). DNA for the CDR3: TGTGCCAGCAGCTTGGCCGGCAATGAGCAGTTCTTC. Translated, it gives CASSLAGNEQFF.

This clone has more than one count but fewer than ten. The CDR3 region is CASLNQPQHF. CDR3 sequence (DNA): TGCGCCAGCCTAAATCAGCCCCAGCATTTT. The genes are TRBV10-1 and TRBJ1-5; D is ambiguous. The germline V gene has CDR1 WNHNN and CDR2 SYGVQD (reference sequence). The V and J ends lost 8 bases and 4 bases respectively, with 3 bases between them. This CDR3 is built from 10 residues.

This sequence joins TRBV29-1 and TRBJ2-3, with a weak D call TRBD2 (6 bases). The CDR3 length is 13 residues. CDR1 is SQVTM and CDR2 is ANQGSEA in the germline V gene. Deletions cut 4 bases from V and 2 bases from J, with 10 bases between. CDR3 in DNA: TGCAGCGTTGTGGGGGGTTACACAGATACGCAGTATTTT. This translates into CSVVGGYTDTQYF.

The chain has TRBV7-8 and TRBJ1-1; D gene uncertain. The germline V and J ends were trimmed by 3 bases and 2 bases, with 10 bases remaining between them. Per germline, CDR1 SGHVS and CDR2 FQNEAQ. The CDR3 length is 14 residues. This chain's CDR3 is CASSLEFLNTEAFF. DNA for the CDR3: TGTGCCAGCAGCTTGGAGTTTCTTAACACTGAAGCTTTCTTT.

This clone showed up just a few times. The chain has TRBV19 and TRBJ1-1; D is ambiguous. CDR3 length: 14 residues. The V gene's germline CDR1 is LNHDA and CDR2 SQIVND (reference sequence). Trimming removed 1 base at V and 0 bases at J, with 6 bases between. This chain's CDR3 is CASSIGTVNTEAFF. CDR3 bases: TGTGCCAGTAGTATAGGGACGGTGAACACTGAAGCTTTCTTT.

The gene calls are TRBV7-9 and TRBJ2-5, with a weak D call TRBD1 (6 bases). Near its end, the DNA agrees better with TRBJ2-7, so the J call may be wrong. This CDR3 is built from 15 residues. Germline loops: CDR1 SEHNR, CDR2 FQNEAQ (reference sequence). CDR3: CASSQPPGVPYEQYF. In DNA form, the CDR3 reads TGTGCCAGCAGCCAACCGCCAGGGGTACCCTACGAGCAGTACTTC.

About this clone itself: Germline and junction disagree at one end, which may indicate a read error. CDR3 amino acids: CASSPTWTSGSVVF. In DNA, the CDR3 is TGTGCCAGCAGTCCTACCTGGACTAGCGGGAGTGTAGTCTTC. The V gene is TRBV28, the J gene TRBJ2-1; 13 bases fit TRBD2. The germline gives CDR1 MDHEN, CDR2 SYDVKM. The CDR3 loop spans 14 amino acids.

The chain recombines TRBV4-3 with TRBJ2-7; TRBD2 might be the D (5 bases). Trimming took 4 bases from V and 3 from J, leaving 13 bases between them. The CDR3 is 14 residues long. Germline V gives CDR1 LGHNA, CDR2 YSLEER. The CDR3 sequence: CASSPKGGHYEQYF. The CDR3 nucleotides are TGCGCCAGCAGCCCCAAAGGCGGGCACTACGAGCAGTACTTC.

This chain joins TRBV10-3 and TRBJ2-1; 9 bases map to TRBD2. Germline V gives CDR1 ENHRY, CDR2 SYGVKD. Trimming removed 7 bases from V and 8 bases from J; junction bases left unmatched: 6. The CDR3 is made up of 13 amino acids. The CDR3 region has the DNA TGTGCCATCAATAGCGGGAGTACCGATGAGCAGTTCTTC. Encoded protein: CAINSGSTDEQFF.

J is TRBJ2-7 and V is TRBV7-9; D remains ambiguous. The germline V gene has CDR1 SEHNR and CDR2 FQNEAQ (reference sequence). The V and J ends lost 5 bases and 2 bases respectively, with 7 bases between them. The length of the CDR3 is 12 residues. The CDR3 bases are TGTGCCAGCAGCCAAAAGGCCTACGAGCAGTACTTC. Translating gives CASSQKAYEQYF.

The rearrangement links TRBV6-1 to TRBJ1-2; no definite D call. Germline values: CDR1 MNHNS, CDR2 SASEGT. V dropped 0 bases and J dropped 10 bases, with 12 bases sitting between them. This CDR3 has 13 amino acids. The CDR3 nucleotides read TGTGCCAGCAGTGAAGCGCTGGCGGCAGCCTACACCTTC. This encodes CASSEALAAAYTF.

The sample holds a few counts of this clone. The chain links TRBV28 to TRBJ2-3; maybe TRBD1 (5 bases). The V gene's germline CDR1 is MDHEN and CDR2 SYDVKM. The ends were cut back, 3 bases at V and 2 bases at J, with 12 bases in the middle. This CDR3 contains 15 residues. The CDR3: CASSLETELTDTQYF. CDR3 coding DNA: TGTGCCAGCAGTTTGGAGACAGAACTCACAGATACGCAGTATTTT.

V and J are TRBV4-2 and TRBJ1-1; D gene uncertain. The ends were cut back, 0 bases at V and 4 bases at J, with 24 bases in the middle. The CDR3 spans 19 residues. CDR1 is LGHNA, CDR2 YNFKEQ, per germline. The CDR3 protein is CASSQDSNVVLRGGTEAFF. The CDR3 DNA reads TGTGCCAGCAGCCAAGATTCCAACGTGGTCCTCAGAGGTGGCACTGAAGCTTTCTTT.

This chain connects TRBV9 to TRBJ2-5, with 10 bases that match TRBD2. The CDR3 contains 17 residues. CDR1 and CDR2 from the germline V gene are SGDLS and YYNGEE. The ends lost 2 bases at V and 7 bases at J; junction bases unmatched: 14. CDR3 in amino acids: CASSVPSGGGEVVTQYF. As DNA, the CDR3 is TGTGCCAGCAGCGTCCCTAGCGGGGGTGGGGAGGTCGTGACCCAGTACTTC.